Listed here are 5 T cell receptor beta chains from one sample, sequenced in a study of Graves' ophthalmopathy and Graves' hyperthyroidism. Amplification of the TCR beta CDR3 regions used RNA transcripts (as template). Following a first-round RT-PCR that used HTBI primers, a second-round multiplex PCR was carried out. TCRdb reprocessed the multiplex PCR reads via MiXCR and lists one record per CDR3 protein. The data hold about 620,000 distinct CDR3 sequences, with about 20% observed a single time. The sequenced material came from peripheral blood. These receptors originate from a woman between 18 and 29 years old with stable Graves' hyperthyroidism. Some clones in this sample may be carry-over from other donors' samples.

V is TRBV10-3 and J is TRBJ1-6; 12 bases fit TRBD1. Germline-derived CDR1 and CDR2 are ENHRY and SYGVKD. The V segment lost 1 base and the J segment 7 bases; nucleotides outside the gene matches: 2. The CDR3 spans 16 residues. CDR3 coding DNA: TGTGCCATCAGTGAGTGGGACAGGGGGCAAAATTCACCCCTCCACTTT. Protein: CAISEWDRGQNSPLHF.

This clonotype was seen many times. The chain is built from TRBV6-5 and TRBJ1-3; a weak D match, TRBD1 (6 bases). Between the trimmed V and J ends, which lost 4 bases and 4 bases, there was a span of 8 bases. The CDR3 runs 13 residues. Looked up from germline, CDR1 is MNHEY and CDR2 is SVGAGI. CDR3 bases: TGTGCCAGCAGTTCACAGGGAGGAAACACCATATATTTT. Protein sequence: CASSSQGGNTIYF.

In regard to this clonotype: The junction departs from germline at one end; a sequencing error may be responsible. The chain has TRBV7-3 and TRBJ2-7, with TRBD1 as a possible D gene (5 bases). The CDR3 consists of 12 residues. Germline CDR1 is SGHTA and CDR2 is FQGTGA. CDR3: CTSSLPGYGQYF. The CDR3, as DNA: TGTACCAGCAGCTTACCAGGGTACGGGCAGTACTTC.

The CDR3 DNA reads as TGTGCCAGCAGCTTTATGACAGTCTTCACCTTC. Protein: CASSFMTVFTF. The rearrangement uses TRBV7-8 and TRBJ1-2; TRBD1 might be the D (5 bases). The CDR3 extends over 11 amino acids. Germline values: CDR1 SGHVS, CDR2 FQNEAQ. V lost 3 bases and J 13 bases, leaving 12 bases between the germline ends.

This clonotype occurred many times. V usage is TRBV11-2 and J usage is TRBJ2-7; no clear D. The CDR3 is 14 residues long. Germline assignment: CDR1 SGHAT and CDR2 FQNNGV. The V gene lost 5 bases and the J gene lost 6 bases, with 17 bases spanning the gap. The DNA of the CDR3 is TGTGCCAGCAGCCGAGGAAGGCAGCTTCCCGAGCAGTACTTC. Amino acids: CASSRGRQLPEQYF.